The next 7 T cell receptor beta chains were all read from a single sample in a study of cytomegalovirus exposure and HLA in healthy donors. TCRdb's table, derived via immunoSEQ multiplex PCR, lists solely in-frame clones and lacks some. Of 130,000 or so clones listed, nearly 90% were seen once; the top ten hold 3% to 4%. Sequencing input: PBMCs. The receptors come from a man aged 25-45 years in good health and CMV-seronegative.

This rearrangement joins TRBV5-1 to TRBJ2-1; the D is unclear. V lost 3 bases and J 4 bases, leaving 17 bases between the germline ends. This CDR3 is 16 amino acids long. CDR1 and CDR2 from the germline V gene are SGHRS and YFSETQ. The CDR3 DNA sequence: TGCGCCAGCAGCTCGCCCCGCGACAACCTTTACAATGAGCAGTTCTTC. Translated: CASSSPRDNLYNEQFF.

This clone was counted a few times. CDR3 sequence: CASSPFFGGIHEQFF. The CDR3 coding sequence is TGTGCCAGCTCACCATTCTTCGGAGGGATCCATGAGCAGTTCTTC. The chain recombines TRBV18 with TRBJ2-1, with D possibly matching TRBD2 (6 bases). This CDR3 spans 15 amino acids. V lost 2 bases to trimming and J lost 8 bases, with 16 bases between them. In germline, CDR1 is KGHSH, CDR2 LQKENI.

The chain has TRBV27 and TRBJ2-7, with TRBD2 matching 9 bases. Germline CDR1 MNHEY, CDR2 SMNVEV (reference sequence). V was clipped by 5 bases and J by 7 bases; unmatched bases: 24. The CDR3 consists of 19 residues. CDR3 residues: CASSPGAMSGGPILREQYF. The CDR3 nucleotides are TGTGCCAGCAGTCCCGGCGCAATGAGCGGGGGGCCCATCCTTCGGGAGCAGTACTTC.

The V and J genes are TRBV5-4 and TRBJ1-4; tentative D call: TRBD1 (5 bases). Germline V lookup: CDR1 SGHNT, CDR2 YYREEE (reference sequence). The CDR3 has 14 residues. Trimming stripped 4 bases from V and 4 bases from J, with 11 bases between. The CDR3 DNA reads TGTGCCAGCAGCCGGAGGGGCGGTAATGAAAAACTGTTTTTT. Its translation: CASSRRGGNEKLFF.

The chain couples TRBV5-1 to TRBJ2-7, with a weak D call TRBD2 (6 bases). CDR3 length: 14 residues. CDR1 and CDR2 (germline): SGHRS, YFSETQ. Trimming removed 2 bases from V and 3 bases from J, with 12 bases in between. CDR3 nucleotide sequence: TGCGCCAGCAGCTTCGCGGGACGGAGCTACGAGCAGTACTTC. It is translated as CASSFAGRSYEQYF.

The V call is TRBV2, the J call TRBJ1-1; possible D gene TRBD1, 6 bases. The CDR3 is 17 amino acids. V lost 0 bases and J 5 bases, leaving 19 bases between the germline ends. Germline V gene data show CDR1 as SNHLY and CDR2 as FYNNEI. CDR3 bases: TGTGCCAGCAGTGAAGCCTTAGCGGGACACCCAAGGACTGAAGCTTTCTTT. Its translation: CASSEALAGHPRTEAFF. Drawing the rest from reference TRBV2 and TRBJ1-1, the complete variable domain is EPEVTQTPSHQVTQMGQEVILRCVPISNHLYFYWYRQILGQKVEFLVSFYNNEISEKSEIFDDQFSVERPDGSNFTLKIRSTKLEDSAMYFCASSEALAGHPRTEAFFGQGTRLTVV.

The rearrangement links TRBV27 to TRBJ2-2; 11 bases are shared with TRBD2. Germline-derived CDR1 and CDR2 are MNHEY and SMNVEV (reference sequence). J lost 2 bases, V lost 7 bases, and 9 bases had no gene match. CDR3 length equals 17 residues. The CDR3 region is CASIGGGLAVNTGELFF. The DNA of the CDR3 is TGTGCCAGCATTGGGGGGGGACTAGCGGTAAACACCGGGGAGCTGTTTTTT.